The entry that follows covers one T cell receptor beta chain sequence. The antigen is not known. MiXCR, run by TCRdb on the RACE reads, gives a single entry per CDR3 protein. The profile shows under 100,000 distinct CDR3 sequences, 8.5% of them singletons. Time point given: pre-sensitization, week 0. Treatment indicated: therapeutic diphenylcyclopropenone sensitization with weekly scalp DPC. Participating donors were patients with alopecia, aged 18 to 70 years, considered appropriate candidates for DPC. Total RNA was isolated from whole blood that had not been fractionated. V shed 1 base and J 3 bases; nucleotides not matched to a gene: 4. Per the germline V gene, CDR1 is SGHTA and CDR2 is FQGNSA. The CDR3 length is 15 residues. The record originates from a study of human T cells and chemical hapten exposure. Whole-study findings and limits: Donors' alopecia may make their immune response differ from healthy people's.

The sample here was whole blood, taken in connection with sensitization to the hapten diphenylcyclopropenone (DPC). The V gene is TRBV7-2, the J gene TRBJ2-7; TRBD2 aligns across 9 bases. The source is a man aged 35-49 years with alopecia areata. Some clones in this sample may be carry-over from other donors' samples. The chain's CDR3 is CASSLEWRGGYEQYF. In nucleotides, the CDR3 is TGTGCCAGCAGCTTAGAGTGGCGGGGGGGCTACGAGCAGTACTTC.